These 26 T cell receptor beta chains originate from one sample sequenced in a study of blood T cell repertoires in COVID-19 (dated by TCRdb to the early 2020s). The library was produced with the immunoSEQ multiplex PCR assay. Drawn from immuneACCESS, this table holds only the in-frame rearrangements with V and J called that TCRdb kept. Clones are partly lost; checked studies trace under half to an unresolved V gene and leave the rest unexplained. The sample table contains some 65,000 clones; only one count was recorded for about 85% of them. Under 3% of the sample is in the top ten clones. The sequencing sample was made of peripheral blood. Source of these receptors: a man of 80 years or more with acute or convalescent COVID-19.

This clone was recorded a few times. The rearrangement uses TRBV19 and TRBJ1-5; 12 nucleotides agree with TRBD1. Germline values: CDR1 LNHDA, CDR2 SQIVND (reference sequence). The CDR3 spans 16 residues. V was clipped by 7 bases and J by 2 bases; unmatched bases: 6. Here the CDR3 DNA reads TGTGCCAGTATTTCCGGGACAGGGGGCGGCAATCAGCCCCAGCATTTT. This sequence encodes CASISGTGGGNQPQHF.

This chain uses TRBV10-3 with TRBJ1-1, with TRBD1 matching 7 bases. J lost 1 base, V lost 10 bases, and 6 bases had no gene match. The CDR3 loop spans 13 amino acids. Germline V gene lookup returns CDR1 ENHRY and CDR2 SYGVKD. CDR3 loop: CATGQETNTEAFF. CDR3 bases: TGTGCCACAGGACAGGAAACGAACACTGAAGCTTTCTTT.

This chain uses TRBV10-1 with TRBJ2-5; no reliable D call. Germline V gene data show CDR1 as WNHNN and CDR2 as SYGVQD (reference sequence). The CDR3 length is 13 residues. The V end lost 4 bases, the J end lost 0 bases, and 6 bases lay between the germline ends. This CDR3 reads CASSAPDQETQYF. For the CDR3, the DNA is TGCGCCAGCAGTGCTCCAGACCAAGAGACCCAGTACTTC.

This chain uses TRBV2 with TRBJ2-7; 7 bases match TRBD1. This CDR3 is built from 14 residues. J lost 7 bases, V lost 5 bases, and 11 bases had no gene match. CDR1 and CDR2 (germline): SNHLY, FYNNEI. CDR3 nucleotide sequence: TGTGCCAGCAGTCGAGGGGGCACCCTTGCGGAGCAGTACTTC. Its protein is CASSRGGTLAEQYF.

Only a few counts were recorded for this clone. V usage is TRBV10-1 and J usage is TRBJ2-1; no definite D call. Germline assignment: CDR1 WNHNN and CDR2 SYGVQD (reference sequence). This CDR3 has 16 amino acids. Trimming pared 3 bases from V and 1 base from J, leaving 13 bases between. The CDR3 coding sequence is TGCGCCAGCAGTGAAGTAGCCCTAACATCCTACAATGAGCAGTTCTTC. Amino acid sequence: CASSEVALTSYNEQFF.

V is TRBV9 and J is TRBJ2-1, with TRBD2 identical over 14 bases. This CDR3 contains 17 residues. Germline V gives CDR1 SGDLS, CDR2 YYNGEE. V shed 0 bases and J 7 bases; nucleotides not matched to a gene: 6. The CDR3 sequence: CASSVEGGLAGANEQFF. Here the CDR3 DNA reads TGTGCCAGCAGCGTAGAGGGGGGACTAGCGGGAGCGAATGAGCAGTTCTTC.

The chain has TRBV28 and TRBJ1-6, with D perhaps TRBD1 (5 bases). This CDR3 spans 13 amino acids. With 10 bases removed from V and 5 bases from J, the gap between germline ends came to 12 bases. CDR1 and CDR2 (germline): MDHEN, SYDVKM. The CDR3 here is CATTTVNNSPLHF. In DNA form, the CDR3 reads TGTGCCACAACGACAGTAAATAATTCACCCCTCCACTTT. Full variable domain (outside the CDR3, taken from reference TRBV28 and TRBJ1-6): DVKVTQSSRYLVKRTGEKVFLECVQDMDHENMFWYRQDPGLGLRLIYFSYDVKMKEKGDIPEGYSVSREKKERFSLILESASTNQTSMYLCATTTVNNSPLHFGNGTRLTVT.

V is TRBV6-1 and J is TRBJ1-2; D might be TRBD1 (5 bases). V was pared by 1 base and J by 2 bases, with 11 bases between. CDR1 MNHNS and CDR2 SASEGT come from the germline V gene. CDR3 size: 15 residues. The CDR3 bases are TGTGCCAGCAGTGAAGGATGGGGGGTGAACTATGGCTACACCTTC. This codes for CASSEGWGVNYGYTF.

The chain employs TRBV27 and TRBJ1-3, with a tentative D call TRBD1 (5 bases). The CDR3 has 15 residues. V was pared by 2 bases and J by 0 bases, with 8 bases between. CDR1 is MNHEY and CDR2 is SMNVEV in the germline V gene (reference sequence). The CDR3 protein is CASSLQGHSGNTIYF. The CDR3 bases are TGTGCCAGCAGTTTACAGGGCCACTCTGGAAACACCATATATTTT.

The chain carries TRBV5-4 and TRBJ1-6; TRBD1 aligns across 10 bases. J was trimmed by 11 bases and V by 4 bases; bases with no gene match: 3. Looked up from germline, CDR1 is SGHNT and CDR2 is YYREEE (reference sequence). This CDR3 has 13 amino acids. In DNA, the CDR3 is TGTGCCAGCAGCCGGGACAGGGGCCCACCCCTCCACTTT. It specifies CASSRDRGPPLHF.

This chain connects TRBV5-5 to TRBJ2-1; 14 bases agree with TRBD2. CDR3 length equals 16 residues. J lost 10 bases, V lost 0 bases, and 6 bases had no gene match. Germline V gene sequence: CDR1 SGHKS, CDR2 YYEKEE (reference sequence). The DNA for the CDR3 is TGTGCCAGCAGCTTGGGGGGACTAGCGGGAGTTGAGGAGCAGTTCTTC. Translated: CASSLGGLAGVEEQFF.

The rearrangement joins TRBV9 to TRBJ2-5; 15 bases match TRBD2. CDR3 length equals 16 residues. J was trimmed by 4 bases and V by 2 bases; bases with no gene match: 3. Germline V gene lookup returns CDR1 SGDLS and CDR2 YYNGEE. The CDR3 sequence: CASSVGGLAGGETQYF. The CDR3 DNA sequence: TGTGCCAGCAGCGTCGGGGGACTAGCGGGAGGAGAGACCCAGTACTTC.

The chain carries TRBV25-1 and TRBJ2-1, with D possibly matching TRBD1 (7 bases). Germline V CDR1 and CDR2: MGHDK, SYGVNS. Trimming shortened V by 1 base and J by 10 bases, and 11 bases separated the two germline ends. The CDR3 extends over 13 amino acids. The CDR3 loop is CASSEWRGREQFF. CDR3 DNA: TGTGCCAGCAGTGAATGGAGGGGGCGGGAGCAGTTCTTC.

There are a few counts of this clone. V gene TRBV5-1 combines with J gene TRBJ2-7; 9 nucleotides line up with TRBD1. V trimming: 4 bases; J trimming: 3 bases; junction bases outside the gene matches: 8. The length of the CDR3 is 15 residues. Germline V CDR1 and CDR2: SGHRS, YFSETQ. For the CDR3, the DNA is TGCGCCAGCAGCCCGGGACAGGGCACCTTCTACGAGCAGTACTTC. Translated: CASSPGQGTFYEQYF.

V usage is TRBV6-1 and J usage is TRBJ2-7; D call uncertain. This CDR3 has 13 amino acids. Germline assignment: CDR1 MNHNS and CDR2 SASEGT. The V gene lost 3 bases and the J gene lost 1 base, with 7 bases spanning the gap. In DNA, the CDR3 is TGTGCCAGCAGTGACAGGTTGTCCTACGAGCAGTACTTC. Translated, it gives CASSDRLSYEQYF.

The rearrangement joins TRBV24-1 to TRBJ2-1; possibly TRBD2 for D (6 bases). Germline lookup yields CDR1 KGHDR and CDR2 SFDVKD. Trimming stripped 11 bases from V and 8 bases from J, with 21 bases between. This CDR3 is 14 amino acids long. CDR3 sequence reads: CAISAGRARDEQFF. CDR3 DNA sequence: TGTGCCATTTCTGCGGGAAGGGCGAGGGATGAGCAGTTCTTC.

V gene TRBV19 combines with J gene TRBJ1-1, with D possibly matching TRBD1 (6 bases). CDR3 length: 14 amino acids. Trimming pared 4 bases from V and 7 bases from J, leaving 16 bases between. Germline CDR1 LNHDA, CDR2 SQIVND (reference sequence). DNA for the CDR3: TGTGCCAGTAGTAGACAGGCCTCTTCGCTTGAAGCTTTCTTT. This gives the protein CASSRQASSLEAFF.

The chain carries TRBV27 and TRBJ2-2; D is perhaps TRBD2 (5 bases). The germline V gene encodes CDR1 MNHEY and CDR2 SMNVEV (reference sequence). V lost 5 bases and J 4 bases, leaving 8 bases between the germline ends. The CDR3 is 13 residues long. In DNA form, the CDR3 reads TGTGCCAGCAGTCCGGACTCCACCGGGGAGCTGTTTTTT. This gives the protein CASSPDSTGELFF.

V usage is TRBV11-3 and J usage is TRBJ2-7; unclear D gene. V was pared by 3 bases and J by 3 bases, with 9 bases between. Germline CDR1 reads SGHNT; CDR2 reads YENEEA. CDR3 length: 13 amino acids. The CDR3 loop is CASSFYSNYEQYF. The CDR3, as DNA: TGTGCCAGCAGCTTCTACTCTAACTACGAGCAGTACTTC.

V usage is TRBV7-2 and J usage is TRBJ2-3; 11 bases match TRBD1. Trimming removed 1 base from V and 6 bases from J; junction bases left unmatched: 9. The CDR3 spans 17 residues. Germline assignment: CDR1 SGHTA and CDR2 FQGNSA. In nucleotides, the CDR3 is TGTGCCAGCAGCTTAGTGTCCTGGACAGGGGGCCGGGATACGCAGTATTTT. Translated, it gives CASSLVSWTGGRDTQYF.

The chain has TRBV4-3 and TRBJ2-7; weak D call: TRBD2 (6 bases). Trimming pared 0 bases from V and 1 base from J, leaving 19 bases between. The V gene's germline CDR1 is LGHNA and CDR2 YSLEER. This CDR3 has 18 residues. CDR3 DNA sequence: TGCGCCAGCAGCCAAGATGTCCAGGCGGCGCGGGATTCCTACGAGCAGTACTTC. This codes for CASSQDVQAARDSYEQYF.

This clone came up once. V is TRBV18 and J is TRBJ1-5; D gene unclear. The V and J ends lost 2 bases and 4 bases respectively, with 12 bases between them. The CDR3 extends over 15 amino acids. The V gene's germline CDR1 is KGHSH and CDR2 LQKENI. For the CDR3, the DNA is TGTGCCAGCTCACCAGGAGGACGCCAGAATCAGCCCCAGCATTTT. This sequence encodes CASSPGGRQNQPQHF.

The table lists this clone with a count of one. This chain uses TRBV7-2 with TRBJ2-7, with TRBD2 matching over 9 bases. The CDR3 has 16 amino acids. Germline V gene sequence: CDR1 SGHTA, CDR2 FQGNSA. The ends lost 1 base at V and 4 bases at J; junction bases unmatched: 8. CDR3 loop: CASSLVGAGGQYEQYF. CDR3 DNA sequence: TGTGCCAGCAGCTTAGTCGGTGCGGGAGGGCAATACGAGCAGTACTTC.

The V call is TRBV6-6, the J call TRBJ1-3; TRBD1 might be the D (6 bases). Per germline, CDR1 MNHNY and CDR2 SVGAGI (reference sequence). V shed 11 bases and J shed 0 bases, with 11 bases lying between them. The length of the CDR3 is 13 residues. CDR3 amino acids: CASRGGSGNTIYF. CDR3 coding DNA: TGTGCCTCACGAGGGGGCTCTGGAAACACCATATATTTT.

This chain uses TRBV5-4 with TRBJ2-7, with 7 bases aligning to TRBD1. After removal of 0 bases from V and 2 bases from J, the junction contained 8 bases not matched to a gene. Germline CDR1 reads SGHNT; CDR2 reads YYREEE (reference sequence). CDR3 length equals 16 residues. For the CDR3, the DNA is TGTGCCAGCAGCTTGGCCCCGGGACAGTCAGCCTACGAGCAGTACTTC. Amino acids: CASSLAPGQSAYEQYF.

The chain's CDR3 is CASRQGPNTEAFF. The CDR3 DNA is TGCGCCAGCCGACAGGGCCCGAACACTGAAGCTTTCTTT. V is TRBV10-2 and J is TRBJ1-1, with TRBD1 matching 7 bases. There are 13 residues in the CDR3. Germline assignment: CDR1 WSHSY and CDR2 SAAADI. Trimming removed 8 bases from V and 1 base from J; junction bases left unmatched: 4.